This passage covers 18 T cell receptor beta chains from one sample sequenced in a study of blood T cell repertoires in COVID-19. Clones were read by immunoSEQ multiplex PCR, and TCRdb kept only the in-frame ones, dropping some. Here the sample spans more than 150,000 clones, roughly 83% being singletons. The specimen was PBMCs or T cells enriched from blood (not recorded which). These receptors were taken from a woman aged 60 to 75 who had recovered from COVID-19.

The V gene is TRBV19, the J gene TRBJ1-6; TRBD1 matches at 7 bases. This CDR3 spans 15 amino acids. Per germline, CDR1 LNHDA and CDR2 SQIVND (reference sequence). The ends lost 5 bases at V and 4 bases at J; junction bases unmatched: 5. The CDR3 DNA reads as TGTGCCAGTAGTCCATTGACAGGGTATAATTCACCCCTCCACTTT. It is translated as CASSPLTGYNSPLHF.

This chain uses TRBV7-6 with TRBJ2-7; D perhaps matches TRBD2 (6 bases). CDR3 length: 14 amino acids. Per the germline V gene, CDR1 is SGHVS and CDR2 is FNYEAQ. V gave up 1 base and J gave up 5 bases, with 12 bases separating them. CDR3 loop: CASSLGTGAHEQYF. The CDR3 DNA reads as TGTGCCAGCAGCTTAGGGACGGGAGCCCACGAGCAGTACTTC.

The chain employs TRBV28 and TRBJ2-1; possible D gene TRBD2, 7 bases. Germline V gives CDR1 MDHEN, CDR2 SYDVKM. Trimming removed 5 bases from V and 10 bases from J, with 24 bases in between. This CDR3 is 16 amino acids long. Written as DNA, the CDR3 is TGTGCCAGCAGTCCTCCCACTGGCGGGGGCCTACAGGAGCAGTTCTTC. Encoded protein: CASSPPTGGGLQEQFF.

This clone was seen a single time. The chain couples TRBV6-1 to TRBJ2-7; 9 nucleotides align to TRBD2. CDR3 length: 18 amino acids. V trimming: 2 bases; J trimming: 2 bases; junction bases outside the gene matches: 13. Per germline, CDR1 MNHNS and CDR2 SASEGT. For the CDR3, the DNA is TGTGCCAGCAGTGAAAGCCTAGCGGGATCGTCGGCCCCCTACGAGCAGTACTTC. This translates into CASSESLAGSSAPYEQYF.

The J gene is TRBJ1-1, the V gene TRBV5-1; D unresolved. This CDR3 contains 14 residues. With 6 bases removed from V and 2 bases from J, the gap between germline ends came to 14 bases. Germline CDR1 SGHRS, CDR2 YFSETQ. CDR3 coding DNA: TGCGCCAGCATCCCCGGAGGGCTTAACACTGAAGCTTTCTTT. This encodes CASIPGGLNTEAFF.

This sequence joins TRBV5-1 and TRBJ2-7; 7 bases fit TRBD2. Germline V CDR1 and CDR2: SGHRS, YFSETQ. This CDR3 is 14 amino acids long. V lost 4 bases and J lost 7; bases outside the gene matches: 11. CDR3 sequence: CASSVLSGRGEQYF. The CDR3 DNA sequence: TGCGCCAGCAGCGTCCTCAGCGGGCGGGGGGAGCAGTACTTC. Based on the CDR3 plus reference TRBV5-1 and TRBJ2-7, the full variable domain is KAGVTQTPRYLIKTRGQQVTLSCSPISGHRSVSWYQQTPGQGLQFLFEYFSETQRNKGNFPGRFSGRQFSNSRSEMNVSTLELGDSALYLCASSVLSGRGEQYFGPGTRLTVT.

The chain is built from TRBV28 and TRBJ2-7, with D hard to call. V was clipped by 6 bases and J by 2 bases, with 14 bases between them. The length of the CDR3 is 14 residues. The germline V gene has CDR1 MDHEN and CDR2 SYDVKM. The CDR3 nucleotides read TGTGCCAGCAGCCGAGGTGGCCAGACCTACGAGCAGTACTTC. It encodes CASSRGGQTYEQYF.

CDR3 sequence reads: CASSDSAQANYGYTF. The DNA of the CDR3 is TGTGCCAGCAGTGACTCAGCACAGGCTAACTATGGCTACACCTTC. The rearrangement joins TRBV6-4 to TRBJ1-2; maybe TRBD1 (5 bases). The CDR3 loop spans 15 amino acids. Per germline, CDR1 MRHNA and CDR2 SNTAGT. The V end was cut by 0 bases, the J end by 0 bases, with 8 bases between.

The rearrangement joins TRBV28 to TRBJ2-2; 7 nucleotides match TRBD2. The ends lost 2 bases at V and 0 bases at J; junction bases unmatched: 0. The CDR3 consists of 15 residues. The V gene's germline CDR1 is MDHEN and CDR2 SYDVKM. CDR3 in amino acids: CASSLGLANTGELFF. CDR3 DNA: TGTGCCAGCAGTTTAGGACTAGCGAACACCGGGGAGCTGTTTTTT.

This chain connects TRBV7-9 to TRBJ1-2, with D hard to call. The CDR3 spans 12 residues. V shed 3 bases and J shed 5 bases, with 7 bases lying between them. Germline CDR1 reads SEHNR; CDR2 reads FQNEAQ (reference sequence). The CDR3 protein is CASSLSQYGYTF. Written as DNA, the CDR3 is TGTGCCAGCAGCTTGTCACAGTATGGCTACACCTTC. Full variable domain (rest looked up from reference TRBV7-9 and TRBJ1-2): DTGVSQNPRHKITKRGQNVTFRCDPISEHNRLYWYRQTLGQGPEFLTYFQNEAQLEKSRLLSDRFSAERPKGSFSTLEIQRTEQGDSAMYLCASSLSQYGYTFGSGTRLTVV.

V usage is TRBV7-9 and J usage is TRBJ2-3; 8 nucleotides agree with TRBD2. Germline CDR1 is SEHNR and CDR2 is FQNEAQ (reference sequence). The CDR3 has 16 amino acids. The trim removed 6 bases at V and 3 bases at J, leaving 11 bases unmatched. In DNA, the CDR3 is TGTGCCAGCAGATACCCCCGGGGGGGGTCGACAGATACGCAGTATTTT. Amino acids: CASRYPRGGSTDTQYF.

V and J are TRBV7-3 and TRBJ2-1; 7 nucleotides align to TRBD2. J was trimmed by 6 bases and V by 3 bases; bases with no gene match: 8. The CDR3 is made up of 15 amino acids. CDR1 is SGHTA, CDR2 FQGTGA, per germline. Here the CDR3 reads CASSFGLAAFNEQFF. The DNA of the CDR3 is TGTGCCAGCAGCTTCGGGCTAGCGGCATTCAATGAGCAGTTCTTC. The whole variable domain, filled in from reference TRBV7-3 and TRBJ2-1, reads GAGVSQTPSNKVTEKGKYVELRCDPISGHTALYWYRQSLGQGPEFLIYFQGTGAADDSGLPNDRFFAVRPEGSVSTLKIQRTERGDSAVYLCASSFGLAAFNEQFFGPGTRLTVL.

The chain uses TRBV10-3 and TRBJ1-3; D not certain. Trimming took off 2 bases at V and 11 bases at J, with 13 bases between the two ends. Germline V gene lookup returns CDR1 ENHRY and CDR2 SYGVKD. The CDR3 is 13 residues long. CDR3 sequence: CAISEGGSASIYF. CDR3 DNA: TGTGCCATCAGTGAGGGCGGCAGCGCCTCCATATATTTT.

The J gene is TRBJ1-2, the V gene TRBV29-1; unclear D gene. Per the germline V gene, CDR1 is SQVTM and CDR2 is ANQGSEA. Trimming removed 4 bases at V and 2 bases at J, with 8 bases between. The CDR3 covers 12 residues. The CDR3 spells CSVGAPNYGYTF. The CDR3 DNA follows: TGCAGCGTTGGAGCACCGAACTATGGCTACACCTTC.

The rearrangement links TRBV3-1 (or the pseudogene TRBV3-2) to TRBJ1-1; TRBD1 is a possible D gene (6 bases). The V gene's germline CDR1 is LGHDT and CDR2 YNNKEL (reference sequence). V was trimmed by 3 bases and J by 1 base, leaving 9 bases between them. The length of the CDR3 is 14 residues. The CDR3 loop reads CASSHLTGNTEAFF. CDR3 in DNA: TGTGCCAGCAGCCACTTGACAGGGAACACTGAAGCTTTCTTT.

CDR3 amino acids: CASRSQGDSYEQYF. DNA of the CDR3: TGTGCCAGCAGATCACAGGGCGACTCCTACGAGCAGTACTTC. The rearrangement joins TRBV2 to TRBJ2-7; maybe TRBD1 (6 bases). CDR1 is SNHLY, CDR2 FYNNEI, per germline. The length of the CDR3 is 14 residues. Trimming removed 6 bases at V and 0 bases at J, with 12 bases between.

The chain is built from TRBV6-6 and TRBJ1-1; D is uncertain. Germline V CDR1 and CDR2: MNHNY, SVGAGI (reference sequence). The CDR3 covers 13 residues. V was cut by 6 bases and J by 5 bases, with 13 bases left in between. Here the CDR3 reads CASSPGSGTEAFF. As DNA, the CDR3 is TGTGCCAGCAGCCCCGGGTCTGGGACTGAAGCTTTCTTT.

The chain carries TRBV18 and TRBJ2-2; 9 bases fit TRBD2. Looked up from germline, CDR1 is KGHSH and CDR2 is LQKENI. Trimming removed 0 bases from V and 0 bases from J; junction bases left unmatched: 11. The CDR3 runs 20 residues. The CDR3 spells CASSPPWILAGDPNTGELFF. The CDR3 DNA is TGTGCCAGCTCACCACCGTGGATCTTAGCGGGAGACCCGAACACCGGGGAGCTGTTTTTT. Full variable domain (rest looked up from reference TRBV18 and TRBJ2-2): NAGVMQNPRHLVRRRGQEARLRCSPMKGHSHVYWYRQLPEEGLKFMVYLQKENIIDESGMPKERFSAEFPKEGPSILRIQQVVRGDSAAYFCASSPPWILAGDPNTGELFFGEGSRLTVL.